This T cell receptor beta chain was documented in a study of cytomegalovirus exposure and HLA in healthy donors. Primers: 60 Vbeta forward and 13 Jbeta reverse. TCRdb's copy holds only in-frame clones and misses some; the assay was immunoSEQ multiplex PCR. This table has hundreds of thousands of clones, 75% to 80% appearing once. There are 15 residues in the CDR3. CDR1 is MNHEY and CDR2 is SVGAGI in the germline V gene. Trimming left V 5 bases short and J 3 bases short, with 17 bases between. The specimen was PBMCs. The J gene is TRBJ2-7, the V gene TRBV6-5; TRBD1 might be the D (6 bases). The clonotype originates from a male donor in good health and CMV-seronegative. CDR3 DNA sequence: TGTGCCAGCAGTGTGGCTGGGGGCGACTACTACGAGCAGTACTTC. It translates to CASSVAGGDYYEQYF.